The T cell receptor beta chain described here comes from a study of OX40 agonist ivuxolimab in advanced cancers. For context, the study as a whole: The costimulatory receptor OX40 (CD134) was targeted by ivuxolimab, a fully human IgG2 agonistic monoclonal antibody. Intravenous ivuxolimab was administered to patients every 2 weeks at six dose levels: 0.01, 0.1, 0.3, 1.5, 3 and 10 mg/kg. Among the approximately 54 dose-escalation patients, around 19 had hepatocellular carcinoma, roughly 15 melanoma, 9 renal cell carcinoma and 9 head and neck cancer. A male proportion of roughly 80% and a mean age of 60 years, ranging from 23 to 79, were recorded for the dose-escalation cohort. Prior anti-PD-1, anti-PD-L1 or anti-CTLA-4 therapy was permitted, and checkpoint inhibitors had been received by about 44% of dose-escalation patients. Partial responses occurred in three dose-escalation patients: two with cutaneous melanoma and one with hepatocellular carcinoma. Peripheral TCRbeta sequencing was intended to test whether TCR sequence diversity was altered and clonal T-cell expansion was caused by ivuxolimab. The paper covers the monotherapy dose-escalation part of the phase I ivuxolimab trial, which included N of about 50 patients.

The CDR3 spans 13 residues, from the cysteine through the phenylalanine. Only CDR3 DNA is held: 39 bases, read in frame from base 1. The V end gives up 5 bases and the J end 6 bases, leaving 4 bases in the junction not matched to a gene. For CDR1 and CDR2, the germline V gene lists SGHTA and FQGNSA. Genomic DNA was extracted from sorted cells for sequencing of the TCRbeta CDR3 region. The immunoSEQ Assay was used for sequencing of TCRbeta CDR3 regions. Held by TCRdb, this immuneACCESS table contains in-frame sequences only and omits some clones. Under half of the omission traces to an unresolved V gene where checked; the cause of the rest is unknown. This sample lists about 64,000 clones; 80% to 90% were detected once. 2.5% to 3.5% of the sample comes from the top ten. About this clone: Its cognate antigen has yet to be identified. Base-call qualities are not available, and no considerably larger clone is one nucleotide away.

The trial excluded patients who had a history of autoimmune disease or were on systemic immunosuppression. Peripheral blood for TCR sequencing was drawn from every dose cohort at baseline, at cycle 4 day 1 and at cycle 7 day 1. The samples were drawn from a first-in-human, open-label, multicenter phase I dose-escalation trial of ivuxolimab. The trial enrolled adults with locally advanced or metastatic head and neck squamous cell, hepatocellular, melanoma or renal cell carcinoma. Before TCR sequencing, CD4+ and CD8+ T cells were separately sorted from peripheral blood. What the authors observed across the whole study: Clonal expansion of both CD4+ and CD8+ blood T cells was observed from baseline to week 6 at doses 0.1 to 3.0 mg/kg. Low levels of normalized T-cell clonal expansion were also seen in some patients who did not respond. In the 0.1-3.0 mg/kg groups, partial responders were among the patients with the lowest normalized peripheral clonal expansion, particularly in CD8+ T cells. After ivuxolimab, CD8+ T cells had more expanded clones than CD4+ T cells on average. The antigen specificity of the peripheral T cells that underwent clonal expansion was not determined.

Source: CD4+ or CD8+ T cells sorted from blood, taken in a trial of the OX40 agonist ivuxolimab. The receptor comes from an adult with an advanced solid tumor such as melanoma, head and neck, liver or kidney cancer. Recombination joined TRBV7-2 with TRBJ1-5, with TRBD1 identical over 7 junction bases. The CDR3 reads CASSQRQGQPQHF. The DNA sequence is TGTGCCAGCAGCCAACGACAGGGTCAGCCCCAGCATTTT. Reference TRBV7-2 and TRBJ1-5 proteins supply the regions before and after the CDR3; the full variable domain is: GAGVSQSPSNKVTEKGKDVELRCDPISGHTALYWYRQSLGQGLEFLIYFQGNSAPDKSGLPSDRFSAERTGGSVSTLTIQRTQQEDSAVYLCASSQRQGQPQHFGDGTRLSIL.